The 25 T cell receptor beta chains in this list originate from one sample, sequenced in a study of beta chain features in type 1 diabetes. Every bit of the isolated RNA underwent reverse transcription, so sequencing read expressed TCRB transcripts. The data were produced by immunoSEQ multiplex PCR, yet TCRdb's version contains in-frame clones alone and is incomplete. The table lists 130,000 to 150,000 clones, about a tenth of them singletons. Sequencing was done on a sample of central memory CD4+ T cells from blood. These receptors were taken from a man aged 18 to 29 in good health.

V usage is TRBV5-4 and J usage is TRBJ1-2; 11 nucleotides align to TRBD1. CDR1 and CDR2 (germline): SGHNT, YYREEE (reference sequence). J was trimmed by 7 bases and V by 4 bases; bases with no gene match: 12. This CDR3 has 16 amino acids. The CDR3: CASSLSGQGASSGYTF. CDR3 nucleotides: TGTGCCAGCAGCCTTTCCGGACAGGGGGCATCAAGTGGCTACACCTTC.

The chain employs TRBV6-5 and TRBJ1-1; D call uncertain. V was pared by 1 base and J by 5 bases, with 14 bases between. Germline V gene lookup returns CDR1 MNHEY and CDR2 SVGAGI. CDR3 length: 15 residues. As DNA, the CDR3 is TGTGCCAGCAGTTACTACGGCAGAGGAGGGACTGAAGCTTTCTTT. This translates into CASSYYGRGGTEAFF.

This chain joins TRBV20-1 and TRBJ1-2; 8 nucleotides line up with TRBD1. Germline V CDR1 and CDR2: DFQATT, SNEGSKA (reference sequence). V lost 6 bases, J lost 7 bases, and 4 bases stayed unmatched. The CDR3 runs 11 residues. The CDR3 bases are TGCAGTGCGAGGACAGGGCCTGGCTACACCTTC. It is translated as CSARTGPGYTF.

This clone was found a few times. The V gene is TRBV7-3, the J gene TRBJ2-3, with 9 bases fitting TRBD1. The CDR3 extends over 16 amino acids. Germline loops: CDR1 SGHTA, CDR2 FQGTGA. Trimming took 5 bases from V and 4 from J; bases not matched to a gene: 10. The CDR3 spells CASSETGQGNADTQYF. The DNA for the CDR3 is TGTGCCAGCAGCGAAACGGGACAGGGAAATGCAGATACGCAGTATTTT. Based on the CDR3 plus reference TRBV7-3 and TRBJ2-3, the full variable domain is GAGVSQTPSNKVTEKGKYVELRCDPISGHTALYWYRQSLGQGPEFLIYFQGTGAADDSGLPNDRFFAVRPEGSVSTLKIQRTERGDSAVYLCASSETGQGNADTQYFGPGTRLTVL.

Only a few counts were recorded for this clone. The V and J genes are TRBV28 and TRBJ2-7, with D perhaps TRBD1 (7 bases). CDR3 length: 15 amino acids. The germline V gene encodes CDR1 MDHEN and CDR2 SYDVKM. Trimming cost V 7 bases and J 1 base, with 17 bases left between them. The DNA of the CDR3 is TGTGCCAGCACTAGAGGAGGGGGCACTTCCTACGAGCAGTACTTC. Its translation is CASTRGGGTSYEQYF.

A few counts support this clone. The gene calls are TRBV2 and TRBJ1-1; 7 bases fit TRBD1. Per germline, CDR1 SNHLY and CDR2 FYNNEI. The CDR3 loop spans 16 amino acids. Unmatched junction bases numbered 16, after V lost 7 bases and J lost 5 bases. The chain's CDR3 is CASNYATGLLRTEAFF. The CDR3, as DNA: TGTGCCAGCAATTACGCGACAGGGCTCTTGAGAACTGAAGCTTTCTTT.

This clone was seen only a few times. The chain couples TRBV30 to TRBJ2-1; D may be TRBD1 (6 bases). Trimming took off 1 base at V and 6 bases at J, with 13 bases between the two ends. Germline CDR1 GTSNPN, CDR2 SVGIG (reference sequence). CDR3 length: 14 amino acids. The CDR3 DNA reads TGTGCCTGGAGTGGAGTAGGGACATCCAATGAGCAGTTCTTC. Its protein is CAWSGVGTSNEQFF.

The chain combines TRBV30 with TRBJ2-6, with D possibly matching TRBD1 (5 bases). V dropped 3 bases and J dropped 0 bases, with 18 bases sitting between them. The germline V gene encodes CDR1 GTSNPN and CDR2 SVGIG (reference sequence). The CDR3 contains 18 residues. DNA of the CDR3: TGTGCCTGGAGCGCCCGATGGGGCGATCTCTCTGGGGCCAACGTCCTGACTTTC. It codes for CAWSARWGDLSGANVLTF.

This clone came up many times. The V call is TRBV10-3, the J call TRBJ2-5, with TRBD1 matching over 8 bases. The CDR3 is made up of 13 amino acids. CDR1 is ENHRY and CDR2 is SYGVKD in the germline V gene. J was trimmed by 5 bases and V by 6 bases; bases with no gene match: 5. CDR3: CAIRDRDMETQYF. CDR3 coding DNA: TGTGCCATCAGGGACAGGGATATGGAGACCCAGTACTTC.

This clone turned up a few times. This chain connects TRBV30 to TRBJ1-5; a possible D gene is TRBD1 (5 bases). Looked up from germline, CDR1 is GTSNPN and CDR2 is SVGIG (reference sequence). This CDR3 is built from 14 residues. Trimming stripped 1 base from V and 7 bases from J, with 14 bases between. Here the CDR3 DNA reads TGTGCCTGGAGTGCGAAACGGGGGGACCAGCCCCAGCATTTT. Its translation: CAWSAKRGDQPQHF.

This clone turned up a few times. The V call is TRBV6-5, the J call TRBJ1-4, with D tentatively TRBD1 (5 bases). Deletions cut 6 bases from V and 5 bases from J, with 16 bases between. Germline lookup yields CDR1 MNHEY and CDR2 SVGAGI. CDR3 length: 15 amino acids. CDR3 bases: TGTGCCAGCAGACCCCTCTCAAGGGGCAATGAAAAACTGTTTTTT. Its protein is CASRPLSRGNEKLFF.

This clone came up a few times. This rearrangement joins TRBV11-2 to TRBJ1-6; possibly TRBD1 for D (5 bases). This CDR3 is 14 amino acids long. The V gene's germline CDR1 is SGHAT and CDR2 FQNNGV. The V end lost 5 bases, the J end lost 6 bases, and 11 bases lay between the germline ends. This chain's CDR3 is CASSQGLGNSPLHF. The CDR3 coding sequence is TGTGCCAGCAGCCAGGGCCTTGGTAATTCACCCCTCCACTTT.

The rearrangement joins TRBV27 to TRBJ2-2; D remains ambiguous. Germline V gene lookup returns CDR1 MNHEY and CDR2 SMNVEV (reference sequence). The germline V and J ends were trimmed by 2 bases and 5 bases, with 6 bases remaining between them. The CDR3 consists of 13 residues. This CDR3 reads CASSLTGTGELFF. The CDR3, as DNA: TGTGCCAGCAGTTTAACCGGGACCGGGGAGCTGTTTTTT.

This clone was observed a handful of times. The chain employs TRBV9 and TRBJ2-6; 7 bases line up with TRBD1. CDR1 SGDLS and CDR2 YYNGEE come from the germline V gene. J gave up 0 bases and V 4 bases, and 4 bases lay outside the gene matches. This CDR3 is built from 16 residues. CDR3 sequence (DNA): TGTGCCAGCAGCATCAGGACAGGCTCTGGGGCCAACGTCCTGACTTTC. It encodes CASSIRTGSGANVLTF.

The chain carries TRBV27 and TRBJ2-5; possible D gene TRBD1, 6 bases. The V gene's germline CDR1 is MNHEY and CDR2 SMNVEV (reference sequence). The CDR3 loop spans 16 amino acids. The V end lost 4 bases, the J end lost 7 bases, and 22 bases lay between the germline ends. This chain's CDR3 is CASSSRDTAAKGTQYF. CDR3 sequence (DNA): TGTGCCAGCAGTTCCCGGGACACCGCGGCAAAAGGGACCCAGTACTTC.

The table lists this clone with a few counts. This chain links TRBV5-1 with TRBJ1-1; weak D call: TRBD1 (5 bases). Looked up from germline, CDR1 is SGHRS and CDR2 is YFSETQ. The CDR3 has 14 residues. Trimming pared 4 bases from V and 2 bases from J, leaving 12 bases between. The CDR3 loop reads CASSPGGPNTEAFF. The CDR3 region has the DNA TGCGCCAGCAGCCCCGGGGGACCAAACACTGAAGCTTTCTTT.

V and J are TRBV5-1 and TRBJ1-6; TRBD1 might be the D (6 bases). V lost 7 bases to trimming and J lost 6 bases, with 14 bases between them. Germline V gene lookup returns CDR1 SGHRS and CDR2 YFSETQ. CDR3 length: 14 amino acids. The CDR3 coding sequence is TGCGCCAGCGGGTCACAGGGTGGTAATTCACCCCTCCACTTT. Protein: CASGSQGGNSPLHF.

The V and J genes are TRBV14 and TRBJ2-5, with D tentatively TRBD1 (5 bases). Trimming stripped 2 bases from V and 3 bases from J, with 10 bases between. Germline CDR1 and CDR2: SGHDN and FVKESK. The CDR3 has 14 amino acids. In DNA, the CDR3 is TGTGCCAGCAGCCAAAGGGGCAATAAAGAGACCCAGTACTTC. It encodes CASSQRGNKETQYF.

J is TRBJ2-5 and V is TRBV5-1, with 9 bases fitting TRBD1. With V trimmed by 2 bases and J by 5 bases, 10 bases remained unmatched. Germline V gene data show CDR1 as SGHRS and CDR2 as YFSETQ. The CDR3 is 16 residues long. CDR3 protein: CASSFPNTGGAETQYF. The DNA for the CDR3 is TGCGCCAGCAGCTTCCCCAATACAGGGGGCGCGGAGACCCAGTACTTC.

This clone was counted between two and nine times. This sequence joins TRBV5-4 and TRBJ1-1, with D maybe TRBD1 (6 bases). Per germline, CDR1 SGHNT and CDR2 YYREEE (reference sequence). Trimming shortened V by 4 bases and J by 8 bases, and 15 bases separated the two germline ends. This CDR3 region has 13 residues. CDR3 nucleotide sequence: TGTGCCAGCAGCCTCCGGGGGGCAGGCGAAGCTTTCTTT. It is translated as CASSLRGAGEAFF.

The chain employs TRBV7-9 and TRBJ2-2; 8 bases align to TRBD1. The length of the CDR3 is 16 residues. CDR1 SEHNR and CDR2 FQNEAQ come from the germline V gene (reference sequence). Trimming at V came to 5 bases and at J to 4 bases, leaving 9 bases not matched to a gene. CDR3: CASSQGQGLGTGELFF. The CDR3 DNA is TGTGCCAGCAGCCAAGGACAGGGATTAGGCACCGGGGAGCTGTTTTTT.

V gene TRBV6-5 combines with J gene TRBJ2-2; 10 nucleotides align to TRBD1. This CDR3 region has 15 residues. Trimming removed 6 bases from V and 4 bases from J; junction bases left unmatched: 5. Germline loops: CDR1 MNHEY, CDR2 SVGAGI. CDR3 protein: CASSRQGASTGELFF. The CDR3 region has the DNA TGTGCCAGCAGCAGACAGGGGGCGAGCACCGGGGAGCTGTTTTTT.

There are a few counts of this clone. This chain connects TRBV30 to TRBJ1-2; D remains ambiguous. This CDR3 is built from 14 residues. Germline V gives CDR1 GTSNPN, CDR2 SVGIG (reference sequence). V was clipped by 3 bases and J by 1 base, with 12 bases between them. CDR3 nucleotide sequence: TGTGCCTGGAGGGGTACAGCCCTTAACTATGGCTACACCTTC. It specifies CAWRGTALNYGYTF.

This chain links TRBV19 with TRBJ2-2; 10 positions agree with TRBD1. Germline V gives CDR1 LNHDA, CDR2 SQIVND (reference sequence). Trimming removed 7 bases from V and 6 bases from J; junction bases left unmatched: 8. This CDR3 spans 15 amino acids. The CDR3 spells CASTRTGGDPGELFF. For the CDR3, the DNA is TGTGCCAGTACCAGGACAGGGGGGGATCCCGGGGAGCTGTTTTTT.

The chain links TRBV6-5 to TRBJ1-1; 9 nucleotides match TRBD1. This CDR3 has 15 residues. The J segment lost 4 bases and the V segment lost 4 bases, leaving 7 bases of the junction unmatched. Germline assignment: CDR1 MNHEY and CDR2 SVGAGI. Here the CDR3 reads CASSLRTGAGTEAFF. The CDR3, as DNA: TGTGCCAGCAGTTTAAGGACAGGGGCAGGCACTGAAGCTTTCTTT.